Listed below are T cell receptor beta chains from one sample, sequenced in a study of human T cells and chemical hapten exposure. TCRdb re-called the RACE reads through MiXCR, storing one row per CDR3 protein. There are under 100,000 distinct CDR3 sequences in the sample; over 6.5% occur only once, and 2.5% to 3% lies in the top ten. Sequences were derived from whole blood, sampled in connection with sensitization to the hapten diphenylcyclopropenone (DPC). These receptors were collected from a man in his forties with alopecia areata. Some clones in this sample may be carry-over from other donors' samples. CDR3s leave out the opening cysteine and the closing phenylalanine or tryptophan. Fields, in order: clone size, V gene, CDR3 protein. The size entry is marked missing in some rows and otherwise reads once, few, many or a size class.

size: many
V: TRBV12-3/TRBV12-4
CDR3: ASSFSGEAF

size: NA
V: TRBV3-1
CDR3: ASRQDRGLADNTGELF

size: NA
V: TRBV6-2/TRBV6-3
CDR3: VSSTTWGAYEQY

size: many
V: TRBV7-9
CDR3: ASSFPWETQY

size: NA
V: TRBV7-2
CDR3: ASSVQGNDPGNTIY

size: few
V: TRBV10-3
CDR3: AISVQGSEQY

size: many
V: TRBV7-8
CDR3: ASSFTTGTGNTIY

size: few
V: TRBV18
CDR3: ASSRKGQDTEAF

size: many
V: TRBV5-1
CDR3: ASSLAGTSSGANVLT

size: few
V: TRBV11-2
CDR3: ASSFQGAISEAF

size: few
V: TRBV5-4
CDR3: ASSPGGLAGVTEQF

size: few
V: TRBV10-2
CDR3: ASGSTGSYNEQF

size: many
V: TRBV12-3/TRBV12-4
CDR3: ASNTRTGANVLT

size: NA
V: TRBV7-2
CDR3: ASSFTSGRAEGTDTQY

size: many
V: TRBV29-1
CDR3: SAPGNTGELF

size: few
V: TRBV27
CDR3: ASRRKADSNNEQF

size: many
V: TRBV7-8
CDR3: ASSLGGTGFAYEQY

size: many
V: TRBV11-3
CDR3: ASSQTGLTDTQY